This T cell receptor beta chain appears in the sequencing data of a study of CD8+ T cells in alopecia areata. Extracted from the samples, RNA was reverse transcribed into cDNA to serve as the sequencing template. Measured with immunoSEQ multiplex PCR; TCRdb has only the in-frame clones, and not every one. The repertoire has some 30,000 clones, around three quarters of them found once; the top ten carry 15% to 20%. The CDR3 is 18 residues long. The V gene's germline CDR1 is MGHRA and CDR2 YSYEKL. The germline V and J ends were trimmed by 1 base and 7 bases, with 22 bases remaining between them. The chain couples TRBV4-1 to TRBJ2-2, with D maybe TRBD2 (7 bases). This receptor was taken from a human donor with alopecia areata. The sample taken for sequencing was NKG2D-low CD8+ T cells sorted from blood. Here the CDR3 DNA reads TGCGCCAGCAGCCAAGTCTTCGGGGGGCCAAAAGGTGGCGGGGAGCTGTTTTTT. It is translated as CASSQVFGGPKGGGELFF.